What follows are 25 T cell receptor beta chains derived from one specimen sequenced in a study of Graves' ophthalmopathy and Graves' hyperthyroidism. Amplification of the TCR beta CDR3 regions used RNA transcripts (as template). An opening RT-PCR round employed HTBI primers and preceded a second-round multiplex PCR. From the multiplex PCR reads, TCRdb called clonotypes with MiXCR, one entry per CDR3 protein. The table lists 650,000 to 900,000 distinct CDR3 sequences, roughly two fifths of them singletons. Sequences were obtained from peripheral blood. Source of these receptors: an adult man with Graves' ophthalmopathy.

This clonotype was observed at least ten times. The V call is TRBV11-2, the J call TRBJ1-2; the D is unclear. Deletions cut 5 bases from V and 4 bases from J, with 11 bases between. This CDR3 has 13 amino acids. Germline CDR1 reads SGHAT; CDR2 reads FQNNGV. CDR3 in amino acids: CASSLPSGYGYTF. The CDR3 nucleotides are TGTGCCAGCAGCCTCCCCAGTGGCTATGGCTACACCTTC.

Comment on this clonotype: A much bigger clone sits one base away, suggesting this may be a read error. The missing conserved phenylalanine or tryptophan at the end of this CDR3 makes a read error likely. J is TRBJ2-5 and V is TRBV7-3; maybe TRBD2 (5 bases). V lost 5 bases and J 2 bases, leaving 12 bases between the germline ends. Looked up from germline, CDR1 is SGHTA and CDR2 is FQGTGA. This CDR3 is 14 amino acids long. This CDR3 reads CASSDPTGQETQYL. The CDR3 region has the DNA TGTGCCAGCAGCGACCCGACGGGACAAGAGACCCAGTACCTC.

This clonotype has more than one count but fewer than ten. This chain links TRBV10-3 with TRBJ2-3, with D perhaps given as TRBD1 or TRBD2 (5 bases each). The CDR3 runs 14 residues. V was pared by 7 bases and J by 1 base, with 12 bases between. Germline V gene lookup returns CDR1 ENHRY and CDR2 SYGVKD. The CDR3 is CAITQGRGTDTQYF. CDR3 nucleotides: TGTGCCATCACGCAGGGACGGGGCACAGATACGCAGTATTTT.

The chain carries TRBV25-1 and TRBJ2-2, with a possible D match to TRBD2 (6 bases). Germline CDR1 reads MGHDK; CDR2 reads SYGVNS. This CDR3 spans 17 amino acids. Trimming removed 8 bases from V and 0 bases from J, with 19 bases in between. The CDR3 reads CASGGISDLSNTGELFF. In DNA form, the CDR3 reads TGTGCCAGCGGAGGGATCAGCGACTTATCGAACACCGGGGAGCTGTTTTTT.

This clonotype came up a few times. The junction departs from the called germline gene at one end, perhaps through a read error. V and J are TRBV10-2 and TRBJ1-4; D ambiguous. Germline CDR1 reads WSHSY; CDR2 reads SAAADI. CDR3 length: 15 amino acids. CDR3 DNA sequence: TGTGCCAGCAGTTACTCAATTACAACTAATGAAAAACTGTTTTTT. Protein sequence: CASSYSITTNEKLFF.

This clonotype was seen ten or more times. This sequence joins TRBV12-3 or TRBV12-4 and TRBJ1-1; perhaps TRBD1 as D (6 bases). V lost 2 bases and J lost 11, with 18 bases in between. CDR3 size: 14 residues. CDR3 bases: TGTGCCAGCAGTTTATCTGGGAGGGACAATACGGCTTTCTTT. This gives the protein CASSLSGRDNTAFF.

The rearrangement links TRBV25-1 to TRBJ2-2; D unclear. CDR1 is MGHDK, CDR2 SYGVNS, per germline. Trimming removed 8 bases at V and 5 bases at J, with 15 bases between. The CDR3 runs to 14 residues. The CDR3 DNA reads as TGTGCCAGCTTGTTTCTAGTCGAAACCGGGGAGCTGTTTTTT. It yields the protein CASLFLVETGELFF.

This clonotype was observed many times. The V call is TRBV7-2, the J call TRBJ1-5; D call uncertain. Germline assignment: CDR1 SGHTA and CDR2 FQGNSA. This CDR3 is 13 amino acids long. V gave up 2 bases and J gave up 3 bases, with 5 bases separating them. CDR3 sequence reads: CASSLKSNQPQHF. The CDR3 nucleotides are TGTGCCAGCAGCTTAAAATCCAATCAGCCCCAGCATTTT.

This clonotype was seen many times. This chain connects TRBV6-1 to TRBJ2-5; either TRBD1 or TRBD2 may fit D (5 bases each). The CDR3 sequence is 14 residues long. V was shortened by 7 bases and J by 1 base, with 13 bases between the two germline ends. Germline V lookup: CDR1 MNHNS, CDR2 SASEGT. CDR3 sequence (DNA): TGTGCCAGCACCGAGGGGTCCAGCCAAGAGACCCAGTACTTC. It yields the protein CASTEGSSQETQYF.

The V and J genes are TRBV3-1 and TRBJ2-7; TRBD2 is a possible D gene (6 bases). The CDR3 contains 13 residues. Germline V gene data show CDR1 as LGHDT and CDR2 as YNNKEL (reference sequence). The V and J ends lost 1 base and 5 bases respectively, with 9 bases between them. In DNA, the CDR3 is TGTGCCAGCAGCCAAGGGGGCGGGAACGAGCAGTACTTC. It translates to CASSQGGGNEQYF.

This clonotype appeared a few times. The genes are TRBV20-1 and TRBJ2-7; TRBD2 agrees at 7 bases. This CDR3 is built from 13 residues. Germline V gene sequence: CDR1 DFQATT, CDR2 SNEGSKA (reference sequence). With V trimmed by 3 bases and J by 5 bases, 7 bases remained unmatched. The CDR3: CSASPGLENEQYF. As DNA, the CDR3 is TGCAGTGCTAGTCCTGGACTAGAGAACGAGCAGTACTTC.

V usage is TRBV11-2 and J usage is TRBJ1-4, with a weak D call TRBD1 (6 bases). Germline-derived CDR1 and CDR2 are SGHAT and FQNNGV. V was pared by 5 bases and J by 5 bases, with 18 bases between. The length of the CDR3 is 16 residues. The CDR3 region is CASSRQDGWQNEKLFF. The DNA for the CDR3 is TGTGCCAGCAGCCGACAGGACGGCTGGCAGAATGAAAAACTGTTTTTT.

This clonotype was found a few times. V is TRBV11-2 and J is TRBJ1-1; perhaps TRBD1 as D (6 bases). CDR1 and CDR2 (germline): SGHAT, FQNNGV. Trimming pared 5 bases from V and 1 base from J, leaving 14 bases between. The CDR3 totals 15 residues. The CDR3 DNA follows: TGTGCCAGCAGCCGGGGGGGGGCCAGGAACACTGAAGCTTTCTTT. Its protein product is CASSRGGARNTEAFF.

This clonotype was observed many times. The CDR3 DNA is TGCAGTGCTAATATGAGGGGAGACACTGAAGCTTTCTTT. Translating it yields CSANMRGDTEAFF. This rearrangement joins TRBV20-1 to TRBJ1-1, with a possible D match to TRBD1 (5 bases). CDR1 is DFQATT and CDR2 is SNEGSKA in the germline V gene (reference sequence). V dropped 4 bases and J dropped 3 bases, with 12 bases sitting between them. The CDR3 length is 13 residues.

With regard to this clonotype: This sequence may be a read error, since a much larger clone differs from it by one base. The missing conserved phenylalanine or tryptophan at the end of this CDR3 makes a read error likely. The CDR3 sequence: CASSVGQGAHSPLHS. The CDR3, as DNA: TGTGCCAGCAGCGTCGGACAGGGGGCCCATTCACCCCTCCACTCT. V gene TRBV9 combines with J gene TRBJ1-6; 11 bases map to TRBD1. The J segment lost 8 bases and the V segment lost 2 bases, leaving 3 bases of the junction unmatched. The CDR3 contains 15 residues. Looked up from germline, CDR1 is SGDLS and CDR2 is YYNGEE.

Turning to this clonotype: An end of the junction does not agree with germline; a read error may underlie this. The genes are TRBV6-1 and TRBJ1-5; D is possibly TRBD1 (6 bases). Germline V gives CDR1 MNHNS, CDR2 SASEGT. The CDR3 is 13 residues long. For the CDR3, the DNA is TGTGCCATCAGTGAGGGGGTCGAGCAGCCCCAGCATTTT. Translated, it gives CAISEGVEQPQHF.

The chain has TRBV9 and TRBJ2-5; a weak D match, TRBD1 (6 bases). V was shortened by 4 bases and J by 0 bases, with 19 bases between the two germline ends. CDR3 length equals 17 residues. The germline CDR1 and CDR2 sequences are SGDLS and YYNGEE. The CDR3 DNA sequence: TGTGCCAGCAGCTCCACCACAGGGTATTCTTACCAAGAGACCCAGTACTTC. It specifies CASSSTTGYSYQETQYF.

The gene calls are TRBV2 and TRBJ2-7, with a tentative D call TRBD2 (6 bases). V lost 8 bases and J 1 base, leaving 21 bases between the germline ends. The CDR3 sequence is 16 residues long. CDR1 and CDR2 from the germline V gene are SNHLY and FYNNEI. CDR3 sequence: CASYIWWGDGSYEQYF. In DNA, the CDR3 is TGTGCCAGCTATATTTGGTGGGGGGACGGTTCCTACGAGCAGTACTTC.

V and J are TRBV7-2 and TRBJ2-7; D is uncertain. The CDR3 covers 13 residues. V was pared by 4 bases and J by 2 bases, with 9 bases between. The germline V gene has CDR1 SGHTA and CDR2 FQGNSA. The CDR3 is CASSSSATYEQYF. DNA for the CDR3: TGTGCCAGCAGCTCCTCAGCGACCTACGAGCAGTACTTC.

This clonotype was seen repeatedly, ten times or more. This chain uses TRBV7-2 with TRBJ2-7, with TRBD2 matching 7 bases. The CDR3 has 13 residues. CDR1 and CDR2 (germline): SGHTA, FQGNSA. With V trimmed by 3 bases and J by 1 base, 0 bases remained unmatched. Written as DNA, the CDR3 is TGTGCCAGCAGCTTCGGGGGGTCCTACGAGCAGTACTTC. Residues: CASSFGGSYEQYF.

Comments on this clonotype: This may stem from a read error, because a much larger clone lies one nucleotide away. In this CDR3 the conserved last residue, phenylalanine or tryptophan, is missing, so a read error is likely. The chain uses TRBV2 and TRBJ2-7; TRBD1 aligns across 9 bases. V gave up 7 bases and J gave up 2 bases; unmatched junction bases: 6. The length of the CDR3 is 14 residues. Germline CDR1 and CDR2: SNHLY and FYNNEI. The CDR3 nucleotides read TGTGCCAGCACGGAGGACAGGGGACCCTACGAGCAGTACCTC. Its protein is CASTEDRGPYEQYL.

This chain joins TRBV2 and TRBJ1-2; D is unclear. Per the germline V gene, CDR1 is SNHLY and CDR2 is FYNNEI. With 3 bases removed from V and 4 bases from J, the gap between germline ends came to 9 bases. The CDR3 consists of 13 residues. The CDR3 DNA reads as TGTGCCAGCAGTGATGCCAAAGTCTATGGCTACACCTTC. As protein: CASSDAKVYGYTF.

The chain employs TRBV27 and TRBJ1-2; D may be TRBD1 (6 bases). The CDR3 consists of 15 residues. Germline V lookup: CDR1 MNHEY, CDR2 SMNVEV (reference sequence). The V end lost 7 bases, the J end lost 2 bases, and 17 bases lay between the germline ends. As DNA, the CDR3 is TGTGCCAGCACGAAGGAAGGGCAGGGGAACTATGGCTACACCTTC. Protein product: CASTKEGQGNYGYTF.

This clonotype was seen repeatedly, ten times or more. V and J are TRBV2 and TRBJ1-5, with D uncertain. Germline CDR1 is SNHLY and CDR2 is FYNNEI. The CDR3 has 15 residues. The germline V and J ends were trimmed by 4 bases and 2 bases, with 12 bases remaining between them. CDR3 sequence reads: CASSVRVVGNQPQHF. In DNA form, the CDR3 reads TGTGCCAGCAGTGTCCGGGTCGTGGGCAATCAGCCCCAGCATTTT.

This chain connects TRBV24-1 to TRBJ2-6; D gene unclear. V shed 4 bases and J shed 0 bases, with 12 bases lying between them. Germline loops: CDR1 KGHDR, CDR2 SFDVKD. This CDR3 contains 17 residues. The chain's CDR3 is CATSDSPRYSGANVLTF. As DNA, the CDR3 is TGTGCCACCAGTGACAGCCCGAGGTACTCTGGGGCCAACGTCCTGACTTTC.